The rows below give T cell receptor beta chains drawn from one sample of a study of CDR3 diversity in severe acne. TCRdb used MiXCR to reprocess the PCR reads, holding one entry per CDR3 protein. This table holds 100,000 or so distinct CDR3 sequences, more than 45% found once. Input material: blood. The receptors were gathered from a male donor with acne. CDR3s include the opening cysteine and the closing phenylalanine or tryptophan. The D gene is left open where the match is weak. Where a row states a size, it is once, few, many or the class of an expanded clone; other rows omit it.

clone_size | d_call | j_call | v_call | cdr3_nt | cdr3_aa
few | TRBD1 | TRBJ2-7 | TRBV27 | TGTGCCAGTGCACCGGGACAGGGTGTCTACGAGCAGTACTTC | CASAPGQGVYEQYF
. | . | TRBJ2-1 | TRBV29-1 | TGCAGCGATGGGACACCGGTGCAGTTCTTC | CSDGTPVQFF
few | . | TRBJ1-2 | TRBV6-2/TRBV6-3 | TGTGCCAGCAGTCGGTACGGCCCCTTAGCCTGGGGCTACACCTTC | CASSRYGPLAWGYTF
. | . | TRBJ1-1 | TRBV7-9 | TGTGCCAGCAGCTTAGCTACGGGGTCGAACACTGAAGCTTTCTTT | CASSLATGSNTEAFF
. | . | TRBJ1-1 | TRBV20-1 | TGCAGTGCTAGAGATGGGGCAGGTCGGAACACTGAAGCTTTCTTT | CSARDGAGRNTEAFF
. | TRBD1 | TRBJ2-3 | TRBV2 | TGTGCCAGCAGTGAGACAGGGTACACAGATACGCAGTATTTT | CASSETGYTDTQYF
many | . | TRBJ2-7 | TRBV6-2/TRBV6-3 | TGTGCCAGCAGTTACTCCAGTAACGAGCAGTACTTC | CASSYSSNEQYF
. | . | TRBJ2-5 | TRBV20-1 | TGCAGGGGGAGCGCTGGGGAGACCCAGTACTTC | CRGSAGETQYF
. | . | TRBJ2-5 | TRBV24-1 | TGTGCCTCCAGTGTCGGGGGGCGAGAGACCCAGTACTTC | CASSVGGRETQYF
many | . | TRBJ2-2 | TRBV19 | TGTGCCAGTAGTATAGGGGGGGGACAATTTAAGGAGCTGTTTTTT | CASSIGGGQFKELFF
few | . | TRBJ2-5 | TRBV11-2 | TGTGCCAGCAGGGGGACAAGGGGTCAGACCCAGTACTTC | CASRGTRGQTQYF
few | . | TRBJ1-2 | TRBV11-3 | TGTGCCAGCAGCACAAGGCCCCCCCTGGGAGGCTACACCTTC | CASSTRPPLGGYTF
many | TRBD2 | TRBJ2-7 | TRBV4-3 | TGCGCCAGCAGCCAAGGGTTCGGGACTAGCGGGAGAAGTGGGCAGTACTTC | CASSQGFGTSGRSGQYF
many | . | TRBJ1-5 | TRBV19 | TGTGCCAGTAGTATCGCCGGACAGCTTAATCAGCCCCAGCATTTT | CASSIAGQLNQPQHF
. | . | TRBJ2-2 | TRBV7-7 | TGTGCTAGCAGCTTAGACGGCACCGGGAAGCTGTTTTTT | CASSLDGTGKLFF
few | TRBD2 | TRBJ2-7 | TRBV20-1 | TGCAGTGCTAGCTGCATAGCGGGAGCGGGGAACGAGCAGTACTTC | CSASCIAGAGNEQYF
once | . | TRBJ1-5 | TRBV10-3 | TGTGCCATCAGTGAGTCCCAGCATTTT | CAISESQHF
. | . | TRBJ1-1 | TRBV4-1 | TGCGCCAGCAGCCCGGGTGGGGGCAGGAGCATGAACACTGAAGCTTTCTTT | CASSPGGGRSMNTEAFF
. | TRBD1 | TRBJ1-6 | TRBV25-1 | TGTGCCAGCAGTCCGTACCGGGACAGTAGTAATTCACCCCTCCACTTT | CASSPYRDSSNSPLHF
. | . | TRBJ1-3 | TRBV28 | TGTGCCAGCAGCCCAGGGGACACCATATATTTT | CASSPGDTIYF
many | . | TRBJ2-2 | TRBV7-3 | TGTGCCAGCAGGTTAGGAACGAACACCGGGGAGCTGTTTTTT | CASRLGTNTGELFF
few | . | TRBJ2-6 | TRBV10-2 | TGCGCCAGCGGCGAAGGGGGTGTTTGGGCCAACGTCCTGACTTTC | CASGEGGVWANVLTF
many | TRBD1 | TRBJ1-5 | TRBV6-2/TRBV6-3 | TGTGCCAGTAGCAACAGGGGTAGCAATCAGCCCCAGCATTTT | CASSNRGSNQPQHF
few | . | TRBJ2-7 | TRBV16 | TGTGCCAGCAGCTTCTCTCCTAGCTCCTACGAGCAGTACTTC | CASSFSPSSYEQYF
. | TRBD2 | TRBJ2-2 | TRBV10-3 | TGTGCCAGCAGTGTGACTAGCGGTTACACCGGGGAGCTGTTTTTT | CASSVTSGYTGELFF
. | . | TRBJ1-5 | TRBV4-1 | TGCGCCAGCAGCCGCGTTGAAACAGACGATCAGCCCCAGCATTTT | CASSRVETDDQPQHF
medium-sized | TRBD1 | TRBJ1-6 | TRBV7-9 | TGTGCCAGCAGCCCAGGGGCGGGACAGAATAATTCACCCCTCCACTTT | CASSPGAGQNNSPLHF
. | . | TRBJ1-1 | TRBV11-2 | TGTGCCAGCAGCCTCTACACTGAAGCTTTCTTT | CASSLYTEAFF
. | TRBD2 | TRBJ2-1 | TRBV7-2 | TGTGCCAGCAGCCCTAGGGTAGCGGGAGGGCCCCGCCCCTACAATGAGCAGTTCTTC | CASSPRVAGGPRPYNEQFF
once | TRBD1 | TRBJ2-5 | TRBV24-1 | TGTGCCTCCAGTGATTTGCAAACAGGGGGTCGTGAGACCCAGTACTTC | CASSDLQTGGRETQYF
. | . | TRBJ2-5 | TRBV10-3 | TGTGCCATCAGTGAGCGTACAGGTCAAGAGACCCAGTACTTC | CAISERTGQETQYF
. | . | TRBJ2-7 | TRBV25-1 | TGTGCCAGCACAGGGCTCTCCTACGAGCAGTACTTC | CASTGLSYEQYF
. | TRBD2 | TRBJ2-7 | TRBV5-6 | TGTGCCAGCAGCCTGGGACTAGCGGGAGACGAGCAGTACTTC | CASSLGLAGDEQYF
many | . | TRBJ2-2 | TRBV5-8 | TGTGTCAGCAGTTTAACGGCGAACACCGGGGAGCTGTTTTTT | CVSSLTANTGELFF
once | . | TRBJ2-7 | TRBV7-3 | TGTGCCAGCAGCTTAGGGGACGCACCCTACGAGCAGTACTTC | CASSLGDAPYEQYF
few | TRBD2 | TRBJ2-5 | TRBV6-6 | TGTGCCAGCAGTCCCCTGGCGGGAGAAGAGACCCAGTACTTC | CASSPLAGEETQYF
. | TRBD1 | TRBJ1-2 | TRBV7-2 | TGTGCCAGCAGCTCGGGACAGGACTATGGCTACACCTTC | CASSSGQDYGYTF
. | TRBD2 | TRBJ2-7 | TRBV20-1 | TGCAGTGCTATACCCCCTGGGACTAGGAACCTCTACGAGCAGTACTTC | CSAIPPGTRNLYEQYF
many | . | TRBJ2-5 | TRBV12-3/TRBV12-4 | TGTGCCGTACAGGCGAGGGACTCGGAGACCCAGTACTTC | CAVQARDSETQYF